Below are 25 T cell receptor beta chains sequenced from a single sample in a study of blood T cell repertoires in COVID-19. Generated by immunoSEQ multiplex PCR, the TCRdb table keeps only in-frame clones and is missing some. The sample has 150,000 to 200,000 clones; 82% are singletons. Material: peripheral blood. All receptors derive from a woman in her sixties or seventies with COVID-19, enrolled during active disease.

The chain carries TRBV2 and TRBJ2-5; the match to TRBD2 covers 7 bases. The germline gives CDR1 SNHLY, CDR2 FYNNEI. Losses at the gene ends were 7 bases for V and 7 bases for J; bases not matched to a gene: 18. CDR3 size: 16 residues. CDR3 coding DNA: TGTGCCAGCACGGAAAATTCGGGGGGAGGCTCGGGGACCCAGTACTTC. Residues: CASTENSGGGSGTQYF.

The chain joins TRBV9 to TRBJ1-3; D possibly corresponds to TRBD1 (6 bases). The CDR3 spans 15 residues. Germline V lookup: CDR1 SGDLS, CDR2 YYNGEE. V was shortened by 3 bases and J by 0 bases, with 10 bases between the two germline ends. CDR3 protein: CASSARGSSGNTIYF. Here the CDR3 DNA reads TGTGCCAGCAGCGCGAGGGGGAGCTCTGGAAACACCATATATTTT.

The chain combines TRBV10-1 with TRBJ2-2, with TRBD2 identical over 7 bases. Germline values: CDR1 WNHNN, CDR2 SYGVQD (reference sequence). CDR3 length equals 15 residues. Trimming at V came to 2 bases and at J to 6 bases, leaving 6 bases not matched to a gene. The CDR3 DNA follows: TGCGCCAGCAGTGAGGGACTAGGGCATGCCGGGGAGCTGTTTTTT. Protein product: CASSEGLGHAGELFF.

This chain connects TRBV15 to TRBJ2-2; 9 bases match TRBD2. The junction had 5 bases not matched to a gene; V was cut back by 2 bases and J by 1 base. The CDR3 totals 17 residues. CDR1 LNHNV and CDR2 YYDKDF come from the germline V gene (reference sequence). The CDR3 here is CATSRFSGSRNTGELFF. The CDR3 bases are TGTGCCACCAGCAGATTTAGCGGGAGTCGGAACACCGGGGAGCTGTTTTTT.

The CDR3 nucleotides read TGTGCCAGCAGTGACCAAAGCGGGACCGGCCTGGGGAATGAGCAGTTCTTC. Protein product: CASSDQSGTGLGNEQFF. This sequence joins TRBV28 and TRBJ2-1, with TRBD2 matching over 7 bases. Germline loops: CDR1 MDHEN, CDR2 SYDVKM. The J segment lost 7 bases and the V segment lost 5 bases, leaving 17 bases of the junction unmatched. The CDR3 covers 17 residues. Combining the CDR3 with reference TRBV28 and TRBJ2-1 gives the whole variable domain DVKVTQSSRYLVKRTGEKVFLECVQDMDHENMFWYRQDPGLGLRLIYFSYDVKMKEKGDIPEGYSVSREKKERFSLILESASTNQTSMYLCASSDQSGTGLGNEQFFGPGTRLTVL.

This chain connects TRBV6-6 to TRBJ1-2; 7 bases align to TRBD1. V lost 7 bases, J lost 2 bases, and 4 bases stayed unmatched. The CDR3 contains 13 residues. Germline loops: CDR1 MNHNY, CDR2 SVGAGI (reference sequence). CDR3 in DNA: TGTGCCAGCATCCGAGGGGGCAACTATGGCTACACCTTC. Protein sequence: CASIRGGNYGYTF.

The chain has TRBV19 and TRBJ1-6; 7 bases match TRBD1. The CDR3 loop spans 16 amino acids. V shed 4 bases, J shed 9 bases, and the junction held 12 bases outside the gene matches. Per the germline V gene, CDR1 is LNHDA and CDR2 is SQIVND (reference sequence). The CDR3 here is CASSKGSAGGRSPLHF. As DNA, the CDR3 is TGTGCCAGTAGTAAAGGTTCGGCAGGGGGACGTTCACCCCTCCACTTT. The full variable domain, completed using reference TRBV19 and TRBJ1-6, is DGGITQSPKYLFRKEGQNVTLSCEQNLNHDAMYWYRQDPGQGLRLIYYSQIVNDFQKGDIAEGYSVSREKKESFPLTVTSAQKNPTAFYLCASSKGSAGGRSPLHFGNGTRLTVT.

V usage is TRBV6-2 or TRBV6-3 and J usage is TRBJ2-7, with a weak D call TRBD1 (6 bases). This CDR3 has 13 amino acids. Germline V CDR1 and CDR2: MNHEY, SVGEGT. The V gene lost 6 bases and the J gene lost 12 bases, with 21 bases spanning the gap. The CDR3 sequence is CASSRDTLGIPYF. DNA of the CDR3: TGTGCCAGCAGCCGGGACACCTTAGGTATCCCGTACTTC.

The chain combines TRBV6-5 with TRBJ2-7; 10 bases fit TRBD1. The CDR3 extends over 15 amino acids. Germline CDR1 and CDR2: MNHEY and SVGAGI. V dropped 6 bases and J dropped 5; count of bases not matched to a gene: 10. The CDR3 loop reads CASRRSTGTGDEQYV. The CDR3 bases are TGTGCCAGCAGGCGCTCCACCGGGACAGGGGACGAGCAGTACGTC.

This clone is medium-sized by share. The chain carries TRBV7-3 and TRBJ2-3; 8 nucleotides agree with TRBD2. Germline lookup yields CDR1 SGHTA and CDR2 FQGTGA. This CDR3 has 15 residues. The V and J ends lost 4 bases and 0 bases, in that order; junction bases with no gene match: 3. CDR3 bases: TGTGCCAGCAGCTCAAAGCGGGGGAGCACAGATACGCAGTATTTT. Translated: CASSSKRGSTDTQYF.

This sequence joins TRBV28 and TRBJ2-1; the D is unclear. This CDR3 comprises 13 residues. The germline V gene has CDR1 MDHEN and CDR2 SYDVKM. Trimming took 2 bases from V and 9 from J, leaving 11 bases between them. The CDR3 region is CASSLPSRAEQFF. The CDR3 coding sequence is TGTGCCAGCAGTTTACCCTCTAGAGCTGAGCAGTTCTTC.

This clone was observed once. The chain combines TRBV29-1 with TRBJ2-3; TRBD2 agrees at 8 bases. The V gene end was trimmed by 4 bases and the J gene end by 5 bases; junction bases not matched to a gene: 2. The CDR3 is made up of 12 amino acids. Germline V gene data show CDR1 as SQVTM and CDR2 as ANQGSEA. This chain's CDR3 is CSVGREGDTQYF. CDR3 DNA: TGCAGCGTTGGCCGGGAGGGAGATACGCAGTATTTT.

The rearrangement uses TRBV23-1 and TRBJ2-1, with 8 bases fitting TRBD1. TRBV23-1 is designated an ORF whose function remains uncertain. The CDR3 runs 16 residues. J was trimmed by 4 bases and V by 4 bases; bases with no gene match: 9. The chain's CDR3 is CASSRLDRGGYNEQFF. CDR3 sequence (DNA): TGCGCCAGCAGTCGCTTAGACAGGGGCGGGTACAATGAGCAGTTCTTC.

CDR3 sequence reads: CASSLRQGFEGYTF. The CDR3 coding sequence is TGTGCCAGCAGTTTGCGACAGGGGTTTGAGGGCTACACCTTC. The rearrangement links TRBV27 to TRBJ1-2, with 8 bases matching TRBD1. The CDR3 has 14 residues. The germline V gene encodes CDR1 MNHEY and CDR2 SMNVEV (reference sequence). J was trimmed by 8 bases and V by 3 bases; bases with no gene match: 8.

V usage is TRBV11-1 and J usage is TRBJ2-1, with 8 bases fitting TRBD2. J was trimmed by 10 bases and V by 6 bases; bases with no gene match: 11. There are 14 residues in the CDR3. CDR1 is SGHAT and CDR2 is FQDESV in the germline V gene (reference sequence). CDR3 loop: CASSLRRGGQEQFF. The CDR3 DNA reads as TGTGCCAGCAGTTTGCGACGGGGGGGCCAGGAGCAGTTCTTC.

The chain recombines TRBV6-4 with TRBJ1-4, with D maybe TRBD1 (5 bases). The CDR3 runs 18 residues. The V gene's germline CDR1 is MRHNA and CDR2 SNTAGT. Trimming stripped 7 bases from V and 2 bases from J, with 23 bases between. For the CDR3, the DNA is TGTGCCAGCACCCCAAAGGAGCCAGGGACTAGCACTAATGAAAAACTGTTTTTT. The encoded protein is CASTPKEPGTSTNEKLFF.

V gene TRBV28 combines with J gene TRBJ2-5; D possibly corresponds to TRBD1 (6 bases). The CDR3 contains 13 residues. Trimming stripped 6 bases from V and 1 base from J, with 9 bases between. Germline CDR1 reads MDHEN; CDR2 reads SYDVKM. The CDR3 region has the DNA TGTGCCAGCAGCATGACAGGCCAAGAGACCCAGTACTTC. This gives the protein CASSMTGQETQYF.

This clone has more than one count but fewer than ten. V usage is TRBV5-5 and J usage is TRBJ2-1, with 7 bases matching TRBD2. V shed 2 bases, J shed 3 bases, and the junction held 5 bases outside the gene matches. This CDR3 is 15 amino acids long. Per germline, CDR1 SGHKS and CDR2 YYEKEE (reference sequence). The CDR3 reads CASSFFQRDYNEQFF. The CDR3 DNA follows: TGTGCCAGCAGCTTTTTCCAGCGGGACTACAATGAGCAGTTCTTC.

The sample holds one count of this clone. J is TRBJ2-1 and V is TRBV7-6, with 9 bases matching TRBD1. The CDR3 extends over 14 amino acids. V trimming: 5 bases; J trimming: 8 bases; junction bases outside the gene matches: 7. Germline V CDR1 and CDR2: SGHVS, FNYEAQ. This CDR3 is CASSRGTGYDEQFF. CDR3 coding DNA: TGTGCCAGCAGCCGTGGGACAGGGTATGATGAGCAGTTCTTC. Using reference TRBV7-6 and TRBJ2-1 for the parts outside the CDR3, the full variable domain is GAGVSQSPRYKVTKRGQDVALRCDPISGHVSLYWYRQALGQGPEFLTYFNYEAQQDKSGLPNDRFSAERPEGSISTLTIQRTEQRDSAMYRCASSRGTGYDEQFFGPGTRLTVL.

This clone was recorded only once. V and J are TRBV7-8 and TRBJ2-1, with 13 bases lining up with TRBD2. The CDR3 is 14 amino acids. The V gene's germline CDR1 is SGHVS and CDR2 FQNEAQ. V shed 7 bases, J shed 8 bases, and the junction held 5 bases outside the gene matches. The CDR3 DNA is TGTGCCAGCAAACTAGCGGGGGGGCTGGATGAGCAGTTCTTC. As protein: CASKLAGGLDEQFF.

The CDR3 loop reads CASSLGAVNTEAFF. DNA for the CDR3: TGCGCCAGCAGCTTGGGCGCGGTGAACACTGAAGCTTTCTTT. The chain couples TRBV5-1 to TRBJ1-1; D unresolved. CDR1 SGHRS and CDR2 YFSETQ come from the germline V gene. V was clipped by 0 bases and J by 0 bases, with 6 bases between them. The CDR3 is 14 amino acids.

J is TRBJ1-4 and V is TRBV7-9; D is possibly TRBD1 (5 bases). This CDR3 comprises 16 residues. Germline CDR1 reads SEHNR; CDR2 reads FQNEAQ (reference sequence). Trimming removed 3 bases at V and 6 bases at J, with 17 bases between. CDR3: CASSFSGKLRDEKLFF. The CDR3 DNA reads TGTGCCAGCAGCTTCTCAGGGAAACTAAGGGATGAAAAACTGTTTTTT.

The chain has TRBV18 and TRBJ2-7; no firm D call. Germline V CDR1 and CDR2: KGHSH, LQKENI. V was pared by 9 bases and J by 3 bases, with 15 bases between. CDR3 size: 13 residues. The DNA of the CDR3 is TGTGCCAGTTCTCCCATACCGGGCTACGAGCAGTACGTC. It translates to CASSPIPGYEQYV.

This sequence joins TRBV12-3 or TRBV12-4 and TRBJ2-1, with a weak D call TRBD2 (6 bases). This CDR3 comprises 11 residues. V was shortened by 6 bases and J by 9 bases, with 9 bases between the two germline ends. CDR3 nucleotide sequence: TGTGCCAGCAGCCCCGGGGGTGAGCAGTTCTTC. Its protein product is CASSPGGEQFF.

The rearrangement uses TRBV7-2 and TRBJ2-7, with a weak D call TRBD2 (5 bases). Trimming removed 1 base from V and 2 bases from J, with 12 bases in between. Germline CDR1 SGHTA, CDR2 FQGNSA. CDR3 length equals 15 residues. The CDR3 nucleotides read TGTGCCAGCAGCTTAGTGGCGGGCCTACCCTACGAGCAGTACTTC. This sequence encodes CASSLVAGLPYEQYF.